This is a list of T cell receptor beta chains from one sample in a study of vaccination and CD4 T cells after COVID-19. The antigens these receptors bind are not known. Using its own MiXCR run on the PCR reads, TCRdb lists one record per CDR3 protein. The profile shows about 19,000 distinct CDR3 sequences, under 45% of them singletons. Material: cultured CD4+ T cells from blood. These receptors were obtained from a human donor with COVID-19. Both conserved end residues are part of each CDR3. D genes are given only for firm matches. Only part of the rows carry a size: once, few, many, or a class if the clone is expanded.

J gene: TRBJ2-7
D gene: .
V gene: TRBV7-2
clone size: few
CDR3 protein: CASSRDPRSYEQYF
CDR3 DNA: TGTGCCAGCAGCCGGGATCCCCGCTCCTACGAGCAGTACTTC

J gene: TRBJ2-7
D gene: .
V gene: TRBV5-1
clone size: .
CDR3 protein: CASSLASRGGSEQYF
CDR3 DNA: TGCGCCAGCAGCTTGGCTTCACGAGGTGGTAGCGAGCAGTACTTC

J gene: TRBJ2-7
D gene: TRBD2
V gene: TRBV6-1
clone size: .
CDR3 protein: CASSPELAGGVYEQYF
CDR3 DNA: TGTGCCAGCAGTCCGGAGCTAGCGGGGGGGGTCTACGAGCAGTACTTC

J gene: TRBJ1-2
D gene: TRBD1
V gene: TRBV6-5
clone size: few
CDR3 protein: CASSYPSDRRGGYTF
CDR3 DNA: TGTGCCAGCAGTTATCCGTCGGACAGGAGGGGCGGCTACACCTTC

J gene: TRBJ2-2
D gene: TRBD2
V gene: TRBV7-2
clone size: .
CDR3 protein: CASSLETGGTGELFF
CDR3 DNA: TGTGCCAGCAGCTTAGAAACGGGGGGTACCGGGGAGCTGTTTTTT

J gene: TRBJ1-5
D gene: .
V gene: TRBV20-1
clone size: few
CDR3 protein: CSARIRPLASQPQHF
CDR3 DNA: TGCAGTGCTAGAATTCGACCGCTGGCGAGTCAGCCCCAGCATTTT

J gene: TRBJ1-1
D gene: .
V gene: TRBV27
clone size: .
CDR3 protein: CASSGRRFTEAFF
CDR3 DNA: TGTGCCAGCAGTGGCAGGAGGTTCACTGAAGCTTTCTTT

J gene: TRBJ1-5
D gene: .
V gene: TRBV12-3/TRBV12-4
clone size: few
CDR3 protein: CASSPDGYSNQPQHF
CDR3 DNA: TGTGCCAGCAGTCCGGACGGATATAGCAATCAGCCCCAGCATTTT

J gene: TRBJ1-4
D gene: .
V gene: TRBV6-1
clone size: few
CDR3 protein: CASLRGMESEKLFF
CDR3 DNA: TGTGCCAGCCTGAGGGGGATGGAGAGTGAAAAACTGTTTTTT

J gene: TRBJ2-2
D gene: .
V gene: TRBV7-2
clone size: few
CDR3 protein: CASSLGQRNTGELFF
CDR3 DNA: TGTGCCAGCAGCTTAGGGCAGAGGAACACCGGGGAGCTGTTTTTT

J gene: TRBJ2-5
D gene: .
V gene: TRBV30
clone size: few
CDR3 protein: CAWILGQGTQYF
CDR3 DNA: TGTGCCTGGATTCTGGGCCAAGGGACCCAGTACTTC

J gene: TRBJ2-1
D gene: TRBD2
V gene: TRBV19
clone size: .
CDR3 protein: CASSITRLAGSEQFF
CDR3 DNA: TGTGCCAGTAGTATAACTCGACTAGCGGGGAGTGAGCAGTTCTTC

J gene: TRBJ1-2
D gene: .
V gene: TRBV5-5
clone size: .
CDR3 protein: CASSLELLGNYGYTF
CDR3 DNA: TGTGCCAGCAGCTTGGAGCTTCTAGGCAATTATGGCTACACCTTC

J gene: TRBJ1-2
D gene: .
V gene: TRBV2
clone size: few
CDR3 protein: CASSETGAGGYTF
CDR3 DNA: TGTGCCAGCAGTGAAACTGGGGCGGGAGGCTACACCTTC

J gene: TRBJ2-2
D gene: TRBD2
V gene: TRBV5-1
clone size: .
CDR3 protein: CASSSGLANTGELFF
CDR3 DNA: TGCGCCAGCAGCTCGGGACTAGCAAACACCGGGGAGCTGTTTTTT

J gene: TRBJ2-7
D gene: TRBD1
V gene: TRBV7-9
clone size: .
CDR3 protein: CASSLGQNSYEQYF
CDR3 DNA: TGTGCCAGCAGCTTGGGACAGAACTCCTACGAGCAGTACTTC

J gene: TRBJ2-2
D gene: TRBD2
V gene: TRBV6-1
clone size: .
CDR3 protein: CASSRPAGVTGELFF
CDR3 DNA: TGTGCCAGCAGCCGCCCAGCGGGGGTCACCGGGGAGCTGTTTTTT

J gene: TRBJ2-5
D gene: TRBD1
V gene: TRBV7-2
clone size: few
CDR3 protein: CASSLDRGTQYF
CDR3 DNA: TGTGCCAGCAGCTTAGACAGGGGGACCCAGTACTTC

J gene: TRBJ1-1
D gene: .
V gene: TRBV7-8
clone size: few
CDR3 protein: CASSLNMRGGAEAFF
CDR3 DNA: TGTGCCAGCAGCTTAAATATGAGGGGTGGTGCTGAAGCTTTCTTT

J gene: TRBJ2-1
D gene: TRBD2
V gene: TRBV20-1
clone size: few
CDR3 protein: CSALAGGRYNEQFF
CDR3 DNA: TGCAGTGCTCTAGCGGGGGGCCGCTACAATGAGCAGTTCTTC

J gene: TRBJ1-5
D gene: .
V gene: TRBV25-1
clone size: few
CDR3 protein: CASSEYGGKPQHF
CDR3 DNA: TGTGCCAGCAGTGAATATGGTGGGAAGCCCCAGCATTTT

J gene: TRBJ1-1
D gene: .
V gene: TRBV6-1
clone size: few
CDR3 protein: CASSGVSLRTEAFF
CDR3 DNA: TGTGCCAGCAGTGGTGTCAGTCTAAGGACTGAAGCTTTCTTT

J gene: TRBJ2-1
D gene: TRBD2
V gene: TRBV7-8
clone size: few
CDR3 protein: CASSPKTSFNEQFF
CDR3 DNA: TGTGCCAGCAGCCCGAAGACTAGCTTCAATGAGCAGTTCTTC

J gene: TRBJ2-3
D gene: .
V gene: TRBV20-1
clone size: .
CDR3 protein: CSAIRGGQDTQYF
CDR3 DNA: TGCAGTGCTATCCGGGGCGGTCAGGATACGCAGTATTTT

J gene: TRBJ1-2
D gene: .
V gene: TRBV12-3/TRBV12-4
clone size: few
CDR3 protein: CASSLGGASAYGYTF
CDR3 DNA: TGTGCCAGCAGTTTGGGGGGGGCGTCCGCCTATGGCTACACCTTC

J gene: TRBJ2-7
D gene: .
V gene: TRBV5-6
clone size: once
CDR3 protein: CASSLSHEQYF
CDR3 DNA: TGTGCCAGCAGCTTGAGCCACGAGCAGTACTTC

J gene: TRBJ2-3
D gene: TRBD2
V gene: TRBV20-1
clone size: .
CDR3 protein: CSARDHQRGAKDTQYF
CDR3 DNA: TGCAGTGCTAGAGATCACCAGCGGGGGGCTAAAGATACGCAGTATTTT

J gene: TRBJ1-1
D gene: .
V gene: TRBV7-3
clone size: few
CDR3 protein: CASSPQRGWSEAFF
CDR3 DNA: TGTGCCAGCAGCCCGCAGCGGGGATGGTCTGAAGCTTTCTTT

J gene: TRBJ1-2
D gene: .
V gene: TRBV11-2
clone size: few
CDR3 protein: CASSPNPPNYGYTF
CDR3 DNA: TGTGCCAGCAGCCCGAACCCACCTAACTATGGCTACACCTTC

J gene: TRBJ1-1
D gene: .
V gene: TRBV5-8
clone size: .
CDR3 protein: CASSSDGRRSTEAFF
CDR3 DNA: TGTGCCAGCAGCTCCGACGGTAGAAGGAGCACTGAAGCTTTCTTT

J gene: TRBJ1-5
D gene: .
V gene: TRBV19
clone size: .
CDR3 protein: CASSSRGNQPQHF
CDR3 DNA: TGTGCCAGTAGTAGTCGTGGCAATCAGCCCCAGCATTTT

J gene: TRBJ1-3
D gene: TRBD1
V gene: TRBV6-1
clone size: .
CDR3 protein: CASSRTGASGNTIYF
CDR3 DNA: TGTGCCAGCAGCCGAACAGGGGCCTCTGGAAACACCATATATTTT

J gene: TRBJ1-1
D gene: TRBD1
V gene: TRBV6-2/TRBV6-3
clone size: .
CDR3 protein: CASSYSQGSPEAFF
CDR3 DNA: TGTGCCAGCAGTTACTCACAGGGGTCGCCTGAAGCTTTCTTT

J gene: TRBJ2-4
D gene: TRBD1
V gene: TRBV15
clone size: .
CDR3 protein: CATSGQVVNIQYF
CDR3 DNA: TGTGCCACGAGCGGACAGGTTGTAAACATTCAGTACTTC

J gene: TRBJ1-4
D gene: .
V gene: TRBV6-1
clone size: few
CDR3 protein: CASSTIQTNEKLFF
CDR3 DNA: TGTGCCAGCAGTACGATTCAAACTAATGAAAAACTGTTTTTT

J gene: TRBJ2-7
D gene: .
V gene: TRBV11-3
clone size: .
CDR3 protein: CASSLADEQYF
CDR3 DNA: TGTGCCAGCAGCTTAGCGGACGAGCAGTACTTC

J gene: TRBJ1-1
D gene: TRBD1
V gene: TRBV6-1
clone size: .
CDR3 protein: CASSRTGGRNTEAFF
CDR3 DNA: TGTGCCAGCAGTCGAACAGGGGGCAGGAACACTGAAGCTTTCTTT

J gene: TRBJ1-2
D gene: .
V gene: TRBV24-1
clone size: .
CDR3 protein: CATTSGTDGYTF
CDR3 DNA: TGTGCCACCACTTCCGGGACGGATGGCTACACCTTC

J gene: TRBJ2-5
D gene: .
V gene: TRBV3-1
clone size: .
CDR3 protein: CASSWGVGAETQYF
CDR3 DNA: TGTGCCAGCAGCTGGGGGGTGGGGGCCGAGACCCAGTACTTC

J gene: TRBJ2-2
D gene: .
V gene: TRBV27
clone size: .
CDR3 protein: CASSLGRDWGGELFF
CDR3 DNA: TGTGCCAGCAGTTTAGGGAGAGACTGGGGGGGGGAGCTGTTTTTT

J gene: TRBJ2-7
D gene: .
V gene: TRBV6-5
clone size: .
CDR3 protein: CASSYTGINYEQYF
CDR3 DNA: TGTGCCAGCAGTTACACGGGAATAAACTACGAGCAGTACTTC

J gene: TRBJ1-2
D gene: .
V gene: TRBV6-1
clone size: .
CDR3 protein: CATALSRNYGYTF
CDR3 DNA: TGTGCCACCGCCCTTAGCCGAAACTATGGCTACACCTTC

J gene: TRBJ1-5
D gene: .
V gene: TRBV25-1
clone size: few
CDR3 protein: CASSETVGQPQHF
CDR3 DNA: TGTGCCAGCAGCGAGACAGTGGGTCAGCCCCAGCATTTT